This TCR beta chain was profiled in a study of T cell responses to AZD1222 COVID-19 vaccine. Looking at the study overall: The analysis combined second doses at about 4 or about 12 weeks. Study-wide findings and caveats: It was only a handful of AZD1222 recipients who were seropositive at baseline.

Germline assignment: CDR1 LNHNV and CDR2 YYDKDF (reference sequence). This CDR3 has 15 residues. Unmatched junction bases numbered 7, after V lost 3 bases and J lost 6 bases. As concerns this clone: The antigen is undetermined.

Measured with immunoSEQ multiplex PCR; TCRdb has only the in-frame clones, and not every one. The table includes 150,000 to 200,000 clones, around 87% detected once. The chain carries TRBV15 and TRBJ2-7, with 11 positions matching TRBD1. This material consisted of peripheral blood, taken on day 0 of AZD1222 vaccination. This receptor was identified in an adult in good health. The CDR3 coding sequence is TGTGCCACCAGCAGTGTTGGGACAGGGGGGTTCGAGCAGTACTTC. It codes for CATSSVGTGGFEQYF.